This T cell receptor beta chain comes out of a study of CD8+ T cells in alopecia areata. At the level of the study: A 6-month period off drug followed tofacitinib, which lasted 6 to 18 months. Study findings and constraints: Many of the expanded lesional clones endured in scalp and blood while on tofacitinib. Lesional scalp displayed greater clonality than normal scalp, most notably in alopecia totalis/universalis.

Reverse transcription of extracted RNA yielded cDNA, which provided the sequencing template. Clones were sequenced by immunoSEQ multiplex PCR, and TCRdb holds only the in-frame ones, with some missing. The data contain 180,000 or so clones, 40% to 55% of them singletons. The germline gives CDR1 MNHEY, CDR2 SMNVEV (reference sequence). The V and J ends lost 9 bases and 4 bases respectively, with 18 bases between them. The CDR3 extends over 14 amino acids. Treatment specified: oral pan-JAK inhibitor, 5-10 mg twice daily. Lesional scalp tissue (obtained by punch biopsy) and peripheral blood were collected from alopecia areata patients. With respect to this clone: As yet, its antigen is unknown.

Material: CD8+ T cells sorted from blood, obtained around week 54, from a patient treated with tofacitinib. The receptor was isolated from a human donor with alopecia areata. The J gene is TRBJ1-2, the V gene TRBV27, with no clear D. The CDR3 reads CASLDPGSGYGYTF. The CDR3 DNA reads TGTGCCAGTCTCGACCCTGGTAGTGGCTATGGCTACACCTTC.